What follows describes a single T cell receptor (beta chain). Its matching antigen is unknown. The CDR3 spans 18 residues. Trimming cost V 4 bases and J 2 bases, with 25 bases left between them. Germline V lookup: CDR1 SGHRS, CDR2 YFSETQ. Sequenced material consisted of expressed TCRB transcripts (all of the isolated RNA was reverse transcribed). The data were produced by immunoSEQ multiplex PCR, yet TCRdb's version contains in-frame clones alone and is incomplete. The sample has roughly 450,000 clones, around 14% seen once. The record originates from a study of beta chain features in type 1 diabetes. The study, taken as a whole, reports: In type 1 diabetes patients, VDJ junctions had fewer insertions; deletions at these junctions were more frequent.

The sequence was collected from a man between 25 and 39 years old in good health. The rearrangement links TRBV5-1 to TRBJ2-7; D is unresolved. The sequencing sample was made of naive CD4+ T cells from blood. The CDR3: CASSPGAPSYMRTYEQYF. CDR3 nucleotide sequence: TGCGCCAGCAGCCCCGGCGCTCCTTCGTATATGCGTACCTACGAGCAGTACTTC.